Given below is one T cell receptor (beta chain) in context. Its antigen is not known. The source of the sample is a study of T-cell memory formation after mild COVID-19. Overall study findings and caveats: Cross-reactive memory seemingly joined, as some responding clones were found in pre-infection memory.

Germline CDR1 SEHNR, CDR2 FQNEAQ (reference sequence). Trimming took off 5 bases at V and 6 bases at J, with 14 bases between the two ends. This CDR3 comprises 13 residues. Each CDR3 protein gets one entry after TCRdb re-called the 5' RACE reads with MiXCR. The sample yields about 90,000 distinct CDR3 sequences, more than 12% seen once. The source is a man younger than 30 who had mild COVID-19 (a few samples of this study predate the infection). Cell type and time point are not known. Input material: PBMCs or a T cell subset sorted from them (not recorded which). The chain carries TRBV7-9 and TRBJ2-7; either TRBD1 or TRBD2 may supply D (5 bases each). The chain's CDR3 is CASSLPTGPEQYV. CDR3 coding DNA: TGTGCCAGCAGCCTCCCGACGGGACCCGAGCAGTACGTC.